This T cell receptor beta chain was sequenced during a study of patients and donors after allogeneic stem cell transplantation. Germline CDR1 is SGHRS and CDR2 is YFSETQ. Trimming removed 7 bases from V and 6 bases from J, with 19 bases in between. The CDR3 runs to 14 residues. In this sample, this clonotype turned up many times. A single record per CDR3 protein comes from TCRdb applying MiXCR to the RT-PCR reads. The sample includes 150,000 to 200,000 distinct CDR3 sequences, less than 45% of them seen just once. Sample: blood, either unsorted or a sorted T cell fraction (not recorded which). The clonotype comes from a human donor who was either an allogeneic HSCT recipient or a stem cell or donor lymphocyte infusion donor (not recorded which). It is not recorded whose cells these are; they may come from a transplant donor. This chain links TRBV5-1 with TRBJ1-2, with a possible D match to TRBD1 (5 bases). The DNA for the CDR3 is TGCGCCAGCGGACTACAGGCGACGAAAAATGGCTACACCTTC. Translated, it gives CASGLQATKNGYTF.